This entry is about one T cell receptor (beta chain). Its antigen remains unidentified. This sample stems from a study of CD4 T cells in relation to SARS-CoV-2 and coronaviruses. CD4+ T cells from unexposed donors were obtained before the COVID-19 pandemic (2011-2018). CD4+ T cells were isolated from the cells after 10 days of culture. The data were produced by immunoSEQ multiplex PCR, yet TCRdb's version contains in-frame clones alone and is incomplete. The table has tens of thousands of clones, roughly 66% seen once. This CDR3 has 15 residues. The V end lost 1 base, the J end lost 3 bases, and 13 bases lay between the germline ends. CDR1 is MNHNS, CDR2 SASEGT, per germline.

The chain joins TRBV6-1 to TRBJ2-7; perhaps D is TRBD1 or TRBD2 (6 bases each). Sequenced input: CD4+ T cells from PBMCs, cultured in vitro. The receptor was isolated from a human donor in good health. CDR3 in DNA: TGTGCCAGCAGTGAAGACAGGGAGGTTATCTACGAGCAGTACTTC. The encoded protein is CASSEDREVIYEQYF.